This entry concerns a single T cell receptor beta chain. Its antigen remains unidentified. The data were obtained in a study of high-grade serous ovarian cancer treatment subgroups. Study background: Each sample yielded on average approximately 7,700 unique TCR beta rearrangements from 13,000 or so reads. General observations from the study: Repertoire similarity ranged roughly 0.1 to 0.79 between tumors of one patient. CDR1 and CDR2 were left unanalyzed; analyses focused on CDR3. Higher neoantigen levels went with greater TCR clonal relatedness.

Germline assignment: CDR1 SGHVT and CDR2 SQSDAQ. This CDR3 comprises 17 residues. The ends were cut back, 4 bases at V and 5 bases at J, with 18 bases in the middle. The tumor samples were collected prior to definitive surgery or chemotherapy. Method: immunoSEQ multiplex PCR; TCRdb's copy keeps in-frame clones and lacks some. The profile shows about 4,300 clones, roughly three quarters of them singletons. The chain carries TRBV7-4 and TRBJ2-6; D remains ambiguous. The sequenced material came from tumor tissue. This receptor was taken from a human donor with high-grade serous ovarian cancer. CDR3 protein: CASSCGFSQSRANVLTF. Written as DNA, the CDR3 is TGTGCCAGCAGCTGCGGATTTTCACAAAGTCGGGCCAACGTCCTGACTTTC. The whole variable domain, filled in from reference TRBV7-4 and TRBJ2-6, reads GAGVSQSPRYKVAKRGRDVALRCDSISGHVTLYWYRQTLGQGSEVLTYSQSDAQRDKSGRPSGRFSAERPERSVSTLKIQRTEQGDSAVYLCASSCGFSQSRANVLTFGAGSRLTVL.